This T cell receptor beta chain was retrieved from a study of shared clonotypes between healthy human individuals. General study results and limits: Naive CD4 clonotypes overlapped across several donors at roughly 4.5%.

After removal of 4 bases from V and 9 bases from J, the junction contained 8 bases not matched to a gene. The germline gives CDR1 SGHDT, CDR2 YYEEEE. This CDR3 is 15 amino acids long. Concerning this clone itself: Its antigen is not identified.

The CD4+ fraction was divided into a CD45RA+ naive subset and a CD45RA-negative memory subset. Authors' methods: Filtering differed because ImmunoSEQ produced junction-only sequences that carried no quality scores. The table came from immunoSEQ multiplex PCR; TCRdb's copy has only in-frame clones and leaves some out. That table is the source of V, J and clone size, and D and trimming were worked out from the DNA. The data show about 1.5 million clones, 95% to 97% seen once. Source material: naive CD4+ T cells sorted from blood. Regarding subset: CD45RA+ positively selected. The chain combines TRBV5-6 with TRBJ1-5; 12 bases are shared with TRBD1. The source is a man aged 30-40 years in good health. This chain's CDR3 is CASSRGDRGRGPQHF. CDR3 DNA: TGTGCCAGCAGCCGTGGGGACAGGGGGCGGGGGCCCCAGCATTTT.